Listed here are 28 T cell receptor beta chains from one sample, sequenced in a study of blood T cell repertoires in COVID-19. Using immunoSEQ multiplex PCR, the repertoire was profiled, and TCRdb retains in-frame clones only, with some absent. This table holds approximately 190,000 clones, roughly 87% found once. Sequenced material: peripheral blood. Receptor source: a woman between 40 and 55 years old with acute or convalescent COVID-19.

The V and J genes are TRBV18 and TRBJ1-1; tentative D call: TRBD1 (5 bases). The CDR3 is 14 amino acids. Germline V gene sequence: CDR1 KGHSH, CDR2 LQKENI. The V end lost 5 bases, the J end lost 1 base, and 11 bases lay between the germline ends. CDR3 sequence (DNA): TGTGCCAGCTCAGCTGGGGCAGCGAACACTGAAGCTTTCTTT. Amino acids: CASSAGAANTEAFF.

This chain joins TRBV4-2 and TRBJ2-3, with 8 bases that match TRBD2. The germline V gene has CDR1 LGHNA and CDR2 YNFKEQ. The ends lost 0 bases at V and 1 base at J; junction bases unmatched: 6. The CDR3 sequence is 17 residues long. The CDR3: CASSQDPTGGGTDTQYF. In DNA form, the CDR3 reads TGTGCCAGCAGCCAAGATCCGACGGGGGGGGGCACAGATACGCAGTATTTT.

The CDR3 spells CASSLGPRMEKLFF. As DNA, the CDR3 is TGTGCCAGCAGCTTAGGGCCTCGAATGGAAAAACTGTTTTTT. This rearrangement joins TRBV7-8 to TRBJ1-4; no clear D gene. The V end was cut by 1 base, the J end by 8 bases, with 11 bases between. This CDR3 contains 14 residues. The germline CDR1 and CDR2 sequences are SGHVS and FQNEAQ.

The J gene is TRBJ2-7, the V gene TRBV28, with a weak D call TRBD1 (5 bases). CDR1 and CDR2 from the germline V gene are MDHEN and SYDVKM. The CDR3 covers 14 residues. With 6 bases removed from V and 5 bases from J, the gap between germline ends came to 17 bases. The CDR3 spells CASRSVDSNDEQYF. The CDR3 region has the DNA TGTGCCAGCAGGTCTGTCGACAGTAATGACGAGCAGTACTTC. Variable domain in full (rest from reference TRBV28 and TRBJ2-7): DVKVTQSSRYLVKRTGEKVFLECVQDMDHENMFWYRQDPGLGLRLIYFSYDVKMKEKGDIPEGYSVSREKKERFSLILESASTNQTSMYLCASRSVDSNDEQYFGPGTRLTVT.

The genes are TRBV27 and TRBJ2-6; D is possibly TRBD2 (6 bases). The CDR3 contains 21 residues. Trimming took off 2 bases at V and 0 bases at J, with 23 bases between the two ends. From germline, CDR1 is MNHEY and CDR2 SMNVEV (reference sequence). The CDR3 loop is CASSLGGVRGLYPSGANVLTF. In DNA form, the CDR3 reads TGTGCCAGCAGTTTAGGTGGGGTGCGGGGCCTATACCCCTCTGGGGCCAACGTCCTGACTTTC.

The chain joins TRBV5-1 to TRBJ2-4, with 7 bases lining up with TRBD2. CDR1 and CDR2 from the germline V gene are SGHRS and YFSETQ. The ends lost 1 base at V and 5 bases at J; junction bases unmatched: 3. The CDR3 covers 14 residues. The CDR3 region has the DNA TGCGCCAGCAGCTTGCTTGGGGGGGAAAACATTCAGTACTTC. Its translation: CASSLLGGENIQYF.

This clone was counted at least ten times. The chain combines TRBV6-1 with TRBJ2-7; D might be TRBD1 (5 bases). The V end was cut by 2 bases, the J end by 2 bases, with 13 bases between. Germline V gives CDR1 MNHNS, CDR2 SASEGT. This CDR3 is built from 15 residues. This CDR3 reads CASSERQGEPYEQYF. The CDR3 DNA sequence: TGTGCCAGCAGTGAAAGGCAAGGGGAACCCTACGAGCAGTACTTC.

This chain uses TRBV5-1 with TRBJ2-7, with 8 bases identical to TRBD1. V gave up 4 bases and J gave up 4 bases; unmatched junction bases: 13. CDR1 is SGHRS and CDR2 is YFSETQ in the germline V gene. This CDR3 contains 16 residues. The CDR3 coding sequence is TGCGCCAGCAGCACCGGACAGGGACCGGTTGCGTACGAGCAGTACTTC. Amino acids: CASSTGQGPVAYEQYF.

The genes are TRBV7-9 and TRBJ1-1; the D gene is possibly TRBD1 (5 bases). V lost 4 bases and J 3 bases, leaving 12 bases between the germline ends. The CDR3 is 14 residues long. Germline V gives CDR1 SEHNR, CDR2 FQNEAQ (reference sequence). This chain's CDR3 is CASSSPTVDTEAFF. CDR3 coding DNA: TGTGCCAGCAGCTCCCCGACAGTGGACACTGAAGCTTTCTTT.

The J gene is TRBJ2-1, the V gene TRBV5-6; D might be TRBD1 (6 bases). V lost 0 bases, J lost 8 bases, and 15 bases lay in between. This CDR3 is built from 15 residues. Germline assignment: CDR1 SGHDT and CDR2 YYEEEE. The CDR3 region has the DNA TGTGCCAGCAGCTTGGGGGGGTACAGGGTCCATGAGCAGTTCTTC. It codes for CASSLGGYRVHEQFF.

The gene calls are TRBV5-5 and TRBJ2-1; TRBD2 might be the D (5 bases). The germline CDR1 and CDR2 sequences are SGHKS and YYEKEE (reference sequence). This CDR3 is 15 amino acids long. Trimming stripped 4 bases from V and 6 bases from J, with 17 bases between. The CDR3 nucleotides read TGTGCCAGCAGCACCCGGGGTAGTTCGGGCAATGAGCAGTTCTTC. This sequence encodes CASSTRGSSGNEQFF.

V gene TRBV6-7 combines with J gene TRBJ2-2, with D perhaps matching TRBD1 (8 bases). TRBV6-7 is recorded as an ORF, its role being uncertain. This CDR3 has 24 amino acids. V was trimmed by 0 bases and J by 2 bases, leaving 34 bases between them. CDR3 nucleotides: TGTGCCAGCAGTTACTCGACAGGGGAGGGGTCTGGTAGGGTCCCAGGAACTAACACCGGGGAGCTGTTTTTT. Protein product: CASSYSTGEGSGRVPGTNTGELFF.

The genes are TRBV5-1 and TRBJ1-1, with 8 bases identical to TRBD1. Unmatched junction bases numbered 7, after V lost 2 bases and J lost 1 base. CDR1 and CDR2 (germline): SGHRS, YFSETQ. This CDR3 is built from 16 residues. The CDR3 sequence: CASSLMGQASNTEAFF. The DNA of the CDR3 is TGCGCCAGCAGCTTAATGGGACAGGCTTCGAACACTGAAGCTTTCTTT.

CDR3 region: CASSFTPQASYEQYF. The CDR3 coding sequence is TGTGCCAGCAGCTTTACCCCGCAGGCCTCCTACGAGCAGTACTTC. The gene calls are TRBV7-2 and TRBJ2-7; D ambiguous. The CDR3 is 15 residues long. Trimming removed 3 bases from V and 0 bases from J, with 12 bases in between. From germline, CDR1 is SGHTA and CDR2 FQGNSA.

Details on this clone: In the same sample, other DNA sequences code for this CDR3. The rearrangement links TRBV27 to TRBJ2-3, with 9 bases fitting TRBD2. This CDR3 has 15 amino acids. J lost 4 bases, V lost 2 bases, and 4 bases had no gene match. Per the germline V gene, CDR1 is MNHEY and CDR2 is SMNVEV (reference sequence). The chain's CDR3 is CASSLAGGRADTQYF. CDR3 DNA: TGTGCCAGCAGTTTAGCGGGGGGGCGGGCAGATACGCAGTATTTT.

This clone was observed a few times. This chain joins TRBV9 and TRBJ1-1; 8 nucleotides line up with TRBD1. The CDR3 extends over 15 amino acids. Germline CDR1 and CDR2: SGDLS and YYNGEE. V was pared by 1 base and J by 3 bases, with 5 bases of the junction left unmatched. The CDR3 region has the DNA TGTGCCAGCAGCGTAAGGACAGGGTTTGACACTGAAGCTTTCTTT. As protein: CASSVRTGFDTEAFF.

The chain has TRBV18 and TRBJ2-1; tentative D call: TRBD1 (8 bases). CDR3 length: 14 amino acids. Trimming cost V 5 bases and J 7 bases, with 15 bases left between them. From germline, CDR1 is KGHSH and CDR2 LQKENI. The CDR3 nucleotides read TGTGCCAGCTCAACAGCGGGACAGGATAATGAGCAGTTCTTC. As protein: CASSTAGQDNEQFF.

J is TRBJ1-3 and V is TRBV3-1 (or the pseudogene TRBV3-2); 8 nucleotides align to TRBD1. The CDR3 extends over 17 amino acids. V was clipped by 0 bases and J by 5 bases; unmatched bases: 9. CDR1 and CDR2 from the germline V gene are LGHDT and YNNKEL (reference sequence). CDR3 loop: CASSQDPGTGGRNTIYF. CDR3 coding DNA: TGTGCCAGCAGCCAAGACCCGGGGACAGGCGGGAGAAACACCATATATTTT.

The V call is TRBV5-4, the J call TRBJ2-7, with TRBD2 matching 11 bases. Trimming cost V 4 bases and J 2 bases; bases outside gene matches: 8. This CDR3 comprises 16 residues. Germline V gene data show CDR1 as SGHNT and CDR2 as YYREEE (reference sequence). This chain's CDR3 is CASSPRIAGGPYEQYF. The DNA for the CDR3 is TGTGCCAGCAGCCCCAGAATAGCGGGAGGGCCCTACGAGCAGTACTTC. Filled out from reference TRBV5-4 and TRBJ2-7, the complete variable domain reads ETGVTQSPTHLIKTRGQQVTLRCSSQSGHNTVSWYQQALGQGPQFIFQYYREEENGRGNFPPRFSGLQFPNYSSELNVNALELDDSALYLCASSPRIAGGPYEQYFGPGTRLTVT.

V usage is TRBV4-1 and J usage is TRBJ1-2, with D possibly TRBD1 on 5 matching bases. This CDR3 is built from 17 residues. The V end was cut by 4 bases, the J end by 8 bases, with 26 bases between. Germline V CDR1 and CDR2: MGHRA, YSYEKL. This chain's CDR3 is CASSPRAGREGFGGYTF. The CDR3, as DNA: TGCGCCAGCAGCCCAAGAGCGGGCAGGGAGGGATTTGGGGGCTACACCTTC.

The genes are TRBV7-2 and TRBJ2-5; 8 positions agree with TRBD2. The CDR3 extends over 15 amino acids. The V and J ends lost 5 bases and 5 bases, in that order; junction bases with no gene match: 10. Germline V gene lookup returns CDR1 SGHTA and CDR2 FQGNSA. CDR3 amino acids: CASSPREGTAETQYF. CDR3 in DNA: TGTGCCAGCAGCCCCCGGGAGGGGACTGCCGAGACCCAGTACTTC.

The rearrangement links TRBV7-9 to TRBJ1-2; D unclear. The V end lost 2 bases, the J end lost 3 bases, and 10 bases lay between the germline ends. This CDR3 spans 14 amino acids. Looked up from germline, CDR1 is SEHNR and CDR2 is FQNEAQ (reference sequence). CDR3 in amino acids: CASSLQMAYYGYTF. The CDR3 DNA sequence: TGTGCCAGCAGCTTACAGATGGCTTACTATGGCTACACCTTC.

The chain combines TRBV3-1 (or the pseudogene TRBV3-2) with TRBJ2-1; 8 nucleotides match TRBD1. This CDR3 has 18 residues. V shed 0 bases and J 5 bases; nucleotides not matched to a gene: 12. Germline values: CDR1 LGHDT, CDR2 YNNKEL (reference sequence). The CDR3 bases are TGTGCCAGCAGCCAAGAGCCCCGCTCAGGGGACAGGAACAATGAGCAGTTCTTC. Translation: CASSQEPRSGDRNNEQFF.

The chain links TRBV4-1 to TRBJ1-1; no definite D call. Germline-derived CDR1 and CDR2 are MGHRA and YSYEKL. This CDR3 has 16 residues. Trimming cost V 1 base and J 5 bases, with 17 bases left between them. CDR3 protein: CASSQVFPRWRTEAFF. CDR3 bases: TGCGCCAGCAGCCAAGTTTTTCCCAGGTGGAGGACTGAAGCTTTCTTT.

The rearrangement joins TRBV5-1 to TRBJ1-1; TRBD1 agrees at 7 bases. Trimming at V came to 3 bases and at J to 2 bases, leaving 4 bases not matched to a gene. The germline V gene has CDR1 SGHRS and CDR2 YFSETQ. The CDR3 spans 14 residues. The CDR3 protein is CASSYRGRNTEAFF. The CDR3 bases are TGCGCCAGCAGCTACAGGGGAAGAAACACTGAAGCTTTCTTT.

V is TRBV6-1 and J is TRBJ1-1, with D possibly TRBD1 on 5 matching bases. This CDR3 contains 13 residues. Germline CDR1 and CDR2: MNHNS and SASEGT. V shed 3 bases and J shed 8 bases, with 13 bases lying between them. As DNA, the CDR3 is TGTGCCAGCAGTGACGGGGGGTTTCGCGAAGCTTTCTTT. Residues: CASSDGGFREAFF.

This clone was recorded once. CDR3: CSVLRGGRGDTQYF. Written as DNA, the CDR3 is TGCAGCGTTCTTCGCGGGGGGAGGGGAGATACGCAGTATTTT. The chain uses TRBV29-1 and TRBJ2-3; 8 positions agree with TRBD2. V was pared by 5 bases and J by 5 bases, with 9 bases of the junction left unmatched. Germline assignment: CDR1 SQVTM and CDR2 ANQGSEA. CDR3 length: 14 residues.

V gene TRBV2 combines with J gene TRBJ1-2; TRBD1 is a possible D gene (5 bases). CDR3 length: 15 amino acids. V was trimmed by 2 bases and J by 2 bases, leaving 12 bases between them. Germline V gene data show CDR1 as SNHLY and CDR2 as FYNNEI. Written as DNA, the CDR3 is TGTGCCAGCAGTGAACCCCAGGGACTGAACTATGGCTACACCTTC. Protein sequence: CASSEPQGLNYGYTF.